This TCR beta chain was sequenced during a study of blood T cells in healthy people across ages. General study points: Per million T cells, TCR beta diversity dropped roughly linearly as age increased. Total diversity from one million sequenced T cells was likely underestimated. Naive T cell percentage strongly correlated with TCR beta diversity.

Remarks on this clonotype: Its antigen is not known.

CDR3 size: 15 residues. The germline V gene has CDR1 MNHEY and CDR2 SMNVEV (reference sequence). Between the trimmed V and J ends, which lost 3 bases and 1 base, there was a span of 13 bases. PCR was performed a second time for roughly 7 to 11 cycles using a sample-barcoded 5' primer and a J-beta primer mix. From the 5' RACE reads, TCRdb called clonotypes with MiXCR, one entry per CDR3 protein. The table lists approximately 800,000 distinct CDR3 sequences, 45% to 70% of them singletons, with around 25% in the top ten. Researchers collected approximately 9.5 milliliters of peripheral blood from every single donor.

The sample consisted of blood. V usage is TRBV27 and J usage is TRBJ2-7, with D perhaps matching TRBD1 (5 bases). This clonotype was obtained from a man aged 35 to 55 in good health. CDR3 sequence: CASSFTAQGSYEQYF. The DNA of the CDR3 is TGTGCCAGCAGTTTCACGGCGCAGGGTTCCTACGAGCAGTACTTC.